The 5 T cell receptor beta chains given below trace back to one sample, sequenced in a study. One entry per CDR3 protein results from TCRdb running MiXCR on the 5' RACE reads. The data show about 46,000 distinct CDR3 sequences, around 26% seen once. Sequenced material: naive CD4+ T cells sorted from blood. Sample subset: naive CD4+ T cells, CD4+CD45RA+CD25-. Receptors originate from a female donor with breast cancer.

This clonotype was seen only a few times. At one boundary the junction diverges from the germline segment, which might be a read error. The genes are TRBV4-2 and TRBJ2-1, with a weak D call TRBD1 (6 bases). Germline CDR1 reads LGHNA; CDR2 reads YNFKEQ. There are 17 residues in the CDR3. Here the CDR3 DNA reads TGTGCCAGCAGTCGGGACACCGCTTCCCTCTCCTACAATGAGCTGTTCTTC. As protein: CASSRDTASLSYNELFF.

This clonotype was counted ten times or more. The V call is TRBV2, the J call TRBJ1-1; tentatively, D is TRBD1 (5 bases). CDR1 is SNHLY, CDR2 FYNNEI, per germline. The length of the CDR3 is 17 residues. V was clipped by 3 bases and J by 2 bases, with 19 bases between them. This CDR3 is CASSDVAGRRVNTEAFF. CDR3 nucleotides: TGTGCCAGCAGTGACGTCGCAGGGAGGAGGGTAAACACTGAAGCTTTCTTT.

V is TRBV5-1 and J is TRBJ2-2; D not resolved. The CDR3 is made up of 13 amino acids. From germline, CDR1 is SGHRS and CDR2 YFSETQ. Trimming left V 4 bases short and J 9 bases short, with 13 bases between. CDR3 nucleotides: TGCGCCAGCAGCCCCCTGAGCGTTAGGGAGCTGTTTTTT. Translated, it gives CASSPLSVRELFF.

This clonotype occurred a few times. Here the CDR3 DNA reads TGCGCCAGCAGCTTCTCCGGGACAGCTCTTCAAGAGACCCAGTACTTC. As protein: CASSFSGTALQETQYF. The rearrangement uses TRBV5-1 and TRBJ2-5; 7 positions match TRBD1. Germline CDR1 and CDR2: SGHRS and YFSETQ. The CDR3 totals 16 residues. V lost 2 bases, J lost 2 bases, and 9 bases stayed unmatched. The full variable domain, with the rest looked up from reference TRBV5-1 and TRBJ2-5, is KAGVTQTPRYLIKTRGQQVTLSCSPISGHRSVSWYQQTPGQGLQFLFEYFSETQRNKGNFPGRFSGRQFSNSRSEMNVSTLELGDSALYLCASSFSGTALQETQYFGPGTRLLVL.

This clonotype has more than one count but fewer than ten. The chain carries TRBV28 and TRBJ2-5; 11 bases map to TRBD1. After removal of 5 bases from V and 4 bases from J, the junction contained 6 bases not matched to a gene. Germline V gives CDR1 MDHEN, CDR2 SYDVKM. The CDR3 contains 15 residues. CDR3 bases: TGTGCCAGCAGTATACGGACAGGGGGCGTAGAGACCCAGTACTTC. It encodes CASSIRTGGVETQYF.